This TCR beta chain was sequenced in a study of T cell responses to AZD1222 COVID-19 vaccine. Study-wide results and limits: Donors, mostly white British, included more females; clonal diversity was possibly underestimated. Sampling that yielded the repertoires occurred only after the peak T cell response. Spike-specific TCR breadth and depth grew following two AZD1222 doses.

Details on this clone: The antigen remains undetermined.

The data were produced by immunoSEQ multiplex PCR, yet TCRdb's version contains in-frame clones alone and is incomplete. This sample carries about 190,000 clones, more than 80% of them seen once, and the ten largest clones take around 3.6%. Trimming removed 0 bases at V and 4 bases at J, with 8 bases between. CDR1 and CDR2 (germline): SGHRS, YFSETQ. The CDR3 sequence is 14 residues long. V and J are TRBV5-1 and TRBJ2-1; D is unclear. The sample was peripheral blood, taken 28 days after the second dose of the MenACWY control vaccine. The sequence was obtained from an adult who received the MenACWY meningococcal vaccine as a control. CDR3 amino acids: CASSLGQVYNEQFF. The CDR3 bases are TGCGCCAGCAGCTTGGGCCAGGTGTACAATGAGCAGTTCTTC.